This TCR beta chain stems from a study of T cells in Graves' hyperthyroidism and ophthalmopathy. Study-wide points: Blood also showed most of the thyroid clonotypes that were expanded above 0.001. Ophthalmopathy, which appeared later, was predicted by the model a median around 6.5 months before onset.

This CDR3 contains 15 residues. Trimming stripped 6 bases from V and 11 bases from J, with 25 bases between. This clonotype was recorded a few times. Its specificity is not known. Researchers amplified the TCR beta CDR3 regions from RNA transcripts. The HTBI primer set served for first-round RT-PCR of the TCR CDR3. TCRdb recomputed calls from the multiplex PCR reads with MiXCR, one row per CDR3 protein. The sample includes 350,000 or so distinct CDR3 sequences, 15% to 20% of them seen just once. Clinical symptoms, serum thyroxine, TRAb, thyroid ultrasound and orbital computed tomography informed diagnoses. Isolation of PBMCs was performed on 9.5 to 10 ml fresh peripheral blood.

The source is a woman between 40 and 55 years old with Graves' ophthalmopathy. Specimen: blood. The chain joins TRBV12-3 or TRBV12-4 to TRBJ1-1; a weak D match, TRBD1 (5 bases). CDR3 sequence (DNA): TGTGCCAGCAGCCTCGGGTGGGAGGCATCGCGGGACGCTTTCTTT. Its protein product is CASSLGWEASRDAFF.